These 21 T cell receptor beta chains came from one sample sequenced in a study of T cells in Graves' hyperthyroidism and ophthalmopathy. Amplification targeted TCR beta CDR3 regions from RNA transcripts. In the first-round RT-PCR of the TCR CDR3, the HTBI primer set was used. Using its own MiXCR run on the multiplex PCR reads, TCRdb lists one record per CDR3 protein. The table records roughly 840,000 distinct CDR3 sequences, 35% to 40% of them present only once. Sample: blood. Receptors were obtained from a man between 18 and 29 years old with Graves' hyperthyroidism.

This clonotype has ten or more counts. The chain couples TRBV2 to TRBJ2-7; 11 bases are shared with TRBD1. CDR1 is SNHLY and CDR2 is FYNNEI in the germline V gene. With V trimmed by 8 bases and J by 3 bases, 3 bases remained unmatched. There are 13 residues in the CDR3. The CDR3, as DNA: TGTGCCAGCTGGGGGACAGGGGGCTACGAGCAGTACTTC. Translating it yields CASWGTGGYEQYF.

This clonotype was observed a handful of times. The J gene is TRBJ2-5, the V gene TRBV5-1; D tentatively fits TRBD1 or TRBD2 (6 bases each). V lost 2 bases and J 3 bases, leaving 11 bases between the germline ends. This CDR3 is built from 14 residues. Germline-derived CDR1 and CDR2 are SGHRS and YFSETQ. DNA of the CDR3: TGCGCCAGCAGCTTTGGCGGGACAAAAGAGACCCAGTACTTC. Protein product: CASSFGGTKETQYF.

This clonotype occurred a few times. The CDR3 coding sequence is TGTGCCAGCAGTCACCCGGATAACAGGGATGGAAGGAACACTGAAGCTTTCTTT. Its translation: CASSHPDNRDGRNTEAFF. The chain couples TRBV6-5 to TRBJ1-1; D is perhaps TRBD1 (6 bases). The germline gives CDR1 MNHEY, CDR2 SVGAGI. This CDR3 spans 18 amino acids. V dropped 5 bases and J dropped 1 base, with 23 bases sitting between them.

The rearrangement joins TRBV6-1 to TRBJ2-7; no reliable D call. Trimming took off 0 bases at V and 4 bases at J, with 4 bases between the two ends. In germline, CDR1 is MNHNS, CDR2 SASEGT. The CDR3 is made up of 12 amino acids. CDR3 loop: CASSEARYEQYF. In DNA form, the CDR3 reads TGTGCCAGCAGTGAAGCGCGATACGAGCAGTACTTC.

The genes are TRBV29-1 and TRBJ2-7; 10 nucleotides agree with TRBD1. V was clipped by 2 bases and J by 5 bases; unmatched bases: 12. Germline loops: CDR1 SQVTM, CDR2 ANQGSEA. The CDR3 consists of 16 residues. In DNA form, the CDR3 reads TGCAGCGTTGAAATGCGACAGGGGGCGCATCTCAACGAGCAGTACTTC. Translated: CSVEMRQGAHLNEQYF.

To note about this clonotype: A single base separates this from a much larger clone, so it may be a read error. The rearrangement links TRBV29-1 to TRBJ2-5; D might be TRBD1 or TRBD2, each matching 6 bases. The germline V gene has CDR1 SQVTM and CDR2 ANQGSEA. The V gene lost 8 bases and the J gene lost 5 bases, with 24 bases spanning the gap. This CDR3 is 15 amino acids long. The CDR3 DNA follows: TGCAGCATCCGAAAGGCTGGAGGGGGAGAGGAGACCCAGTACTTC. It encodes CSIRKAGGGEETQYF.

Points on this clonotype: An end of the junction differs from the germline gene, which may be a read error. V and J are TRBV4-1 and TRBJ1-4; D gene unclear. CDR1 and CDR2 (germline): MGHRA, YSYEKL. The CDR3 is made up of 15 amino acids. CDR3: CASSQGQGRVEKLFF. The CDR3 DNA sequence: TGTGCCAGCAGCCAAGGGCAAGGTCGGGTTGAAAAACTGTTTTTT.

There are many counts of this clonotype. CDR3 amino acids: CSVVVSGTRGGYTF. The CDR3 coding sequence is TGCAGCGTTGTTGTTTCTGGCACCAGAGGCGGCTACACCTTC. The chain is built from TRBV29-1 and TRBJ1-2; D is uncertain. Looked up from germline, CDR1 is SQVTM and CDR2 is ANQGSEA. The V end was cut by 4 bases, the J end by 8 bases, with 20 bases between. The CDR3 length is 14 residues. The full variable domain, its missing parts supplied by reference TRBV29-1 and TRBJ1-2, is SAVISQKPSRDICQRGTSLTIQCQVDSQVTMMFWYRQQPGQSLTLIATANQGSEATYESGFVIDKFPISRPNLTFSTLTVSNMSPEDSSIYLCSVVVSGTRGGYTFGSGTRLTVV.

In its sample, this clonotype was seen many times. The gene calls are TRBV2 and TRBJ1-4; D is ambiguous. The CDR3 consists of 14 residues. V was pared by 3 bases and J by 2 bases, with 7 bases between. Germline loops: CDR1 SNHLY, CDR2 FYNNEI. CDR3 sequence (DNA): TGTGCCAGCAGTGACCGGGTTACTAATGAAAAACTGTTTTTT. Translated, it gives CASSDRVTNEKLFF. The whole variable domain, remainder taken from reference TRBV2 and TRBJ1-4, is EPEVTQTPSHQVTQMGQEVILRCVPISNHLYFYWYRQILGQKVEFLVSFYNNEISEKSEIFDDQFSVERPDGSNFTLKIRSTKLEDSAMYFCASSDRVTNEKLFFGSGTQLSVL.

The table lists this clonotype with a few counts. This chain joins TRBV19 and TRBJ2-2; TRBD2 is a possible D gene (5 bases). Germline V gene lookup returns CDR1 LNHDA and CDR2 SQIVND (reference sequence). This CDR3 region has 14 residues. The V end was cut by 9 bases, the J end by 7 bases, with 18 bases between. CDR3 protein: CASTYPWAGGELFF. CDR3 DNA: TGTGCCAGCACTTACCCCTGGGCGGGCGGGGAGCTGTTTTTT.

The chain recombines TRBV29-1 with TRBJ2-5, with D tentatively TRBD2 (5 bases). CDR3 length: 12 amino acids. The germline V gene has CDR1 SQVTM and CDR2 ANQGSEA. Trimming took off 8 bases at V and 3 bases at J, with 13 bases between the two ends. In DNA form, the CDR3 reads TGCAGCTTAGTTGTGCGGGAAGAGACCCAGTACTTC. Its protein is CSLVVREETQYF.

V and J are TRBV7-9 and TRBJ2-7, with 9 bases aligning to TRBD2. V gave up 6 bases and J gave up 5 bases; unmatched junction bases: 11. The CDR3 extends over 15 amino acids. The germline gives CDR1 SEHNR, CDR2 FQNEAQ (reference sequence). DNA of the CDR3: TGTGCCAGCAGTACGGGGGGGCTAGCGGGAAACGAGCAGTACTTC. Translated, it gives CASSTGGLAGNEQYF.

This clonotype was recorded many times. A clone one base away is much larger, so this may be a read error. The J gene is TRBJ2-2, the V gene TRBV7-9; D is undetermined. V was shortened by 1 base and J by 1 base, with 1 base between the two germline ends. CDR1 is SEHNR, CDR2 FQNEAQ, per germline (reference sequence). The CDR3 spans 13 residues. The CDR3 reads CASSLENTGELFF. DNA for the CDR3: TGTGCCAGCAGCTTAGAGAACACCGGGGAGCTGTTTTTT. Filled out from reference TRBV7-9 and TRBJ2-2, the complete variable domain reads DTGVSQNPRHKITKRGQNVTFRCDPISEHNRLYWYRQTLGQGPEFLTYFQNEAQLEKSRLLSDRFSAERPKGSFSTLEIQRTEQGDSAMYLCASSLENTGELFFGEGSRLTVL.

Details on this clonotype: A clone one base away is much larger, so this may be a read error. The chain employs TRBV15 and TRBJ2-5, with a tentative D call TRBD2 (6 bases). CDR3 length: 14 residues. Germline values: CDR1 LNHNV, CDR2 YYDKDF (reference sequence). The V gene lost 0 bases and the J gene lost 4 bases, with 9 bases spanning the gap. The CDR3 DNA reads as TGTGCCACCAGCAGAGATTCCGGGGGAGAGACCCAGTACTTC. Translation gives CATSRDSGGETQYF.

This clonotype was seen ten or more times. The rearrangement links TRBV25-1 to TRBJ2-7; tentative D call: TRBD1 (5 bases). The CDR3 contains 14 residues. From germline, CDR1 is MGHDK and CDR2 SYGVNS. The V gene lost 1 base and the J gene lost 3 bases, with 10 bases spanning the gap. The CDR3 nucleotides read TGTGCCAGCAGTGAATGGGGCAGGAACTACGAGCAGTACTTC. Protein: CASSEWGRNYEQYF.

The sample holds a few counts of this clonotype. A read error may explain this, as a much larger clone is one base away. The chain employs TRBV9 and TRBJ2-5; possibly TRBD1 for D (5 bases). V was trimmed by 0 bases and J by 3 bases, leaving 6 bases between them. This CDR3 spans 13 amino acids. The germline gives CDR1 SGDLS, CDR2 YYNGEE. The CDR3 spells CASSVEGEETQYF. In DNA form, the CDR3 reads TGTGCCAGCAGCGTAGAAGGGGAAGAGACCCAGTACTTC.

This chain links TRBV9 with TRBJ1-3; unclear D gene. The CDR3 contains 16 residues. Germline CDR1 SGDLS, CDR2 YYNGEE. The V gene lost 0 bases and the J gene lost 0 bases, with 10 bases spanning the gap. The CDR3 bases are TGTGCCAGCAGCGTAGATTCAGGCTACTCTGGAAACACCATATATTTT. As protein: CASSVDSGYSGNTIYF.

This clonotype was counted ten times or more. This rearrangement joins TRBV15 to TRBJ1-1, with D possibly matching TRBD1 (5 bases). The V gene lost 1 base and the J gene lost 4 bases, with 16 bases spanning the gap. The CDR3 extends over 16 amino acids. Germline V gives CDR1 LNHNV, CDR2 YYDKDF (reference sequence). The CDR3 sequence: CATSRVPGGGFTEAFF. DNA of the CDR3: TGTGCCACCAGCAGAGTCCCGGGGGGTGGTTTCACTGAAGCTTTCTTT.

This clonotype was counted only a few times. V gene TRBV6-5 combines with J gene TRBJ1-2; D is unclear. This CDR3 is 15 amino acids long. The germline gives CDR1 MNHEY, CDR2 SVGAGI. The V end lost 0 bases, the J end lost 3 bases, and 11 bases lay between the germline ends. The CDR3 region has the DNA TGTGCCAGCAGTTACTCGAGACAAAACTACTATGGCTACACCTTC. It is translated as CASSYSRQNYYGYTF.

The rearrangement joins TRBV20-1 to TRBJ2-5, with 8 nucleotides matching TRBD2. This CDR3 is 15 amino acids long. Losses at the gene ends were 3 bases for V and 7 bases for J; bases not matched to a gene: 13. From germline, CDR1 is DFQATT and CDR2 SNEGSKA (reference sequence). CDR3 protein: CSARLPGTSRATQYF. The DNA for the CDR3 is TGCAGTGCTAGGCTGCCCGGGACTAGTAGGGCGACCCAGTACTTC.

Regarding this clonotype: One base away lies a much larger clone, so this may be a sequencing read error. J is TRBJ1-6 and V is TRBV20-1, with no clear D. The ends were cut back, 6 bases at V and 7 bases at J, with 19 bases in the middle. Germline V gene lookup returns CDR1 DFQATT and CDR2 SNEGSKA (reference sequence). The CDR3 has 15 residues. CDR3: CSASGREGLNSPLHF. In DNA form, the CDR3 reads TGCAGTGCCTCTGGGAGGGAGGGATTGAATTCACCCCTCCACTTT.